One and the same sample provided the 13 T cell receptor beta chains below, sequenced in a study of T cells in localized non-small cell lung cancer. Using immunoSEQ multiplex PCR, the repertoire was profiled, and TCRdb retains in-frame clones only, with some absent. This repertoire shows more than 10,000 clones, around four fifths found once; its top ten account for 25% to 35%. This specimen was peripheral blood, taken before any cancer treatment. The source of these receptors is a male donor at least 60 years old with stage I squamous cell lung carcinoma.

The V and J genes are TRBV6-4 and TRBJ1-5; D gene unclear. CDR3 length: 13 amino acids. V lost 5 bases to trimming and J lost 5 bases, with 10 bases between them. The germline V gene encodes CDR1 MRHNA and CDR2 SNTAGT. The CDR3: CASSPDAYQPQHF. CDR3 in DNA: TGTGCCAGCAGTCCCGACGCTTATCAGCCCCAGCATTTT.

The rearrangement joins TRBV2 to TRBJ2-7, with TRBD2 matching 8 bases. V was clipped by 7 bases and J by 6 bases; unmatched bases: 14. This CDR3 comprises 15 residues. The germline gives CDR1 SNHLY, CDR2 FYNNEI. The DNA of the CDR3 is TGTGCCAGCACCCCTCTCCTCGGGGGGGGGTCCGAGCAGTACTTC. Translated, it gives CASTPLLGGGSEQYF.

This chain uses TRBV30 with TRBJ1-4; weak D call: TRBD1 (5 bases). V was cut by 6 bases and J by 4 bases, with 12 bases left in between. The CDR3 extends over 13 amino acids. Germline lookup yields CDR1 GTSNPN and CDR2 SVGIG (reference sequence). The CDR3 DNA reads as TGTGCCTGCCCGGGACGAGATAATGAAAAACTGTTTTTT. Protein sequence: CACPGRDNEKLFF.

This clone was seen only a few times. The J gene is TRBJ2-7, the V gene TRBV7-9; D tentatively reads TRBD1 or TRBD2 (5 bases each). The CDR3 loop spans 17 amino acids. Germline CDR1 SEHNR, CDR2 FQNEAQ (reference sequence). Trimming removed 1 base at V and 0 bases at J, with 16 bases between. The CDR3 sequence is CASSLDQYRRSSYEQYF. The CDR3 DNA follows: TGTGCCAGCAGCTTAGATCAATACAGGAGGAGCTCCTACGAGCAGTACTTC. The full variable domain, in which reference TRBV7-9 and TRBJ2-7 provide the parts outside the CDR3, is DTGVSQNPRHKITKRGQNVTFRCDPISEHNRLYWYRQTLGQGPEFLTYFQNEAQLEKSRLLSDRFSAERPKGSFSTLEIQRTEQGDSAMYLCASSLDQYRRSSYEQYFGPGTRLTVT.

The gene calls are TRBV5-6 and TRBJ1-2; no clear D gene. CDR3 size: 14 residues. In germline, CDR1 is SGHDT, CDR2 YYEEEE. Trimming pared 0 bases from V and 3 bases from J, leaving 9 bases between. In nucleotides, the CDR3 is TGTGCCAGCAGCTTGGCCGTCGGATACTATGGCTACACCTTC. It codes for CASSLAVGYYGYTF.

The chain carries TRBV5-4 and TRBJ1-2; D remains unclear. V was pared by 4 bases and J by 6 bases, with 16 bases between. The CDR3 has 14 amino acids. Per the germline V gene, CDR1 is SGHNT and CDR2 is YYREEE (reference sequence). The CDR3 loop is CASSPWNSFNGYTF. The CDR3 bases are TGTGCCAGCAGCCCTTGGAATAGCTTCAATGGCTACACCTTC.

This CDR3 reads CASSLGRGYTEAFF. The CDR3 coding sequence is TGTGCCAGCAGCTTAGGGCGGGGTTACACTGAAGCTTTCTTT. The chain joins TRBV11-2 to TRBJ1-1; D is uncertain. Germline CDR1 and CDR2: SGHAT and FQNNGV. There are 14 residues in the CDR3. V lost 1 base and J lost 3, with 9 bases in between.

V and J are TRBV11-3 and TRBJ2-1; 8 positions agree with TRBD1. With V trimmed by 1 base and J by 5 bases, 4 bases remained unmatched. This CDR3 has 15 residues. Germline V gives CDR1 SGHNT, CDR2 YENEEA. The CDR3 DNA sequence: TGTGCCAGCAGCTTAGGCAGGGGGCTACACAATGAGCAGTTCTTC. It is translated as CASSLGRGLHNEQFF.

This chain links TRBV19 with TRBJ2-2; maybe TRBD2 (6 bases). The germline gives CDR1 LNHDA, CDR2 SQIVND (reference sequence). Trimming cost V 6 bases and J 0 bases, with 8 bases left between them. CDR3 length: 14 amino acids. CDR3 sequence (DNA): TGTGCCAGTAGGCGGGACCCGAACACCGGGGAGCTGTTTTTT. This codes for CASRRDPNTGELFF. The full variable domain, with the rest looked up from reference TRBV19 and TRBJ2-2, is DGGITQSPKYLFRKEGQNVTLSCEQNLNHDAMYWYRQDPGQGLRLIYYSQIVNDFQKGDIAEGYSVSREKKESFPLTVTSAQKNPTAFYLCASRRDPNTGELFFGEGSRLTVL.

Here the CDR3 DNA reads TGTGCCAGCAGTTCCCCGACGGGGACAGAAGCTTTCTTT. It specifies CASSSPTGTEAFF. The chain joins TRBV28 to TRBJ1-1, with D maybe TRBD1 (6 bases). In germline, CDR1 is MDHEN, CDR2 SYDVKM. The CDR3 has 13 amino acids. Trimming stripped 4 bases from V and 8 bases from J, with 14 bases between.

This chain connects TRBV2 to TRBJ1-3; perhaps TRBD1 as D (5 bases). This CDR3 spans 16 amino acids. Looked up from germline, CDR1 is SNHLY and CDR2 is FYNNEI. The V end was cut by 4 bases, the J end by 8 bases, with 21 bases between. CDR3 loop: CASSGDEGLRRDTIYF. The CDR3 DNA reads TGTGCCAGCAGTGGAGACGAGGGGCTTCGGAGGGACACCATATATTTT.

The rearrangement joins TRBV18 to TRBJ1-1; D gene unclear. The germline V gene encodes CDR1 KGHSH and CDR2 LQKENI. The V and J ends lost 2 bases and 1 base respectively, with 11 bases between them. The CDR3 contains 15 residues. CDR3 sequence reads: CASSPYLGENTEAFF. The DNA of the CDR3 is TGTGCCAGCTCACCATATTTAGGTGAGAACACTGAAGCTTTCTTT.

In DNA form, the CDR3 reads TGTGCCAGCACCGGGGGGCTATACGAGCAGTACTTC. Its translation: CASTGGLYEQYF. The chain couples TRBV28 to TRBJ2-7; a possible D gene is TRBD2 (7 bases). The V gene lost 7 bases and the J gene lost 4 bases, with 11 bases spanning the gap. There are 12 residues in the CDR3. Germline CDR1 is MDHEN and CDR2 is SYDVKM.